Shown below are 26 T cell receptor beta chains from a single sample sequenced in a study of cytomegalovirus exposure and HLA in healthy donors (dated by TCRdb to about 2017). Receptors were amplified or captured by the immunoSEQ multiplex PCR assay. For the multiplex PCR, a mixture combining 60 forward primers for TCR Vbeta segments and 13 reverse primers for TCR Jbeta segments was used. Entries here come from immuneACCESS through TCRdb and include only in-frame sequences with V and J called. Some clones fail to appear in such tables; in the studies checked, an unresolved V gene covers under half of the shortfall, and the cause of the remainder is unknown. Within this sample are 170,000 or so clones, with around 80% of them counted one time only. The ten largest clones capture 6.5% to 8.5% of the sample. Sequences were obtained from PBMCs. The receptors originated from a man aged 25 to 45 in good health and CMV-seropositive.

The rearrangement uses TRBV15 and TRBJ2-7, with D possibly TRBD2 on 6 matching bases. V lost 0 bases and J 2 bases, leaving 17 bases between the germline ends. Per germline, CDR1 LNHNV and CDR2 YYDKDF (reference sequence). The CDR3 runs to 17 residues. The CDR3 sequence: CATSREIGPGLPYEQYF. In DNA, the CDR3 is TGTGCCACCAGCAGAGAGATTGGGCCGGGACTCCCCTACGAGCAGTACTTC.

The chain combines TRBV30 with TRBJ2-1; 9 nucleotides align to TRBD1. From germline, CDR1 is GTSNPN and CDR2 SVGIG (reference sequence). With 1 base clipped from V and 7 bases from J, the junction kept 2 bases outside the gene matches. The CDR3 runs to 13 residues. This chain's CDR3 is CAWSEGTGNEQFF. CDR3 sequence (DNA): TGTGCCTGGAGTGAGGGGACAGGGAATGAGCAGTTCTTC.

V usage is TRBV10-3 and J usage is TRBJ2-1, with D perhaps TRBD1 (5 bases). Trimming shortened V by 3 bases and J by 3 bases, and 12 bases separated the two germline ends. The germline V gene encodes CDR1 ENHRY and CDR2 SYGVKD. The CDR3 extends over 15 amino acids. As DNA, the CDR3 is TGTGCCATCAGTGAAGCAGGGATTCGCTACAATGAGCAGTTCTTC. It yields the protein CAISEAGIRYNEQFF.

This chain connects TRBV18 to TRBJ2-2; 13 positions match TRBD2. Germline V gene lookup returns CDR1 KGHSH and CDR2 LQKENI. The length of the CDR3 is 18 residues. V lost 3 bases, J lost 6 bases, and 10 bases stayed unmatched. CDR3 bases: TGTGCCAGCTCACCCACCTGGACTAGCGGGAGTTTAGCCGGGGAGCTGTTTTTT. Its translation: CASSPTWTSGSLAGELFF.

This clone was recorded a few times. The chain carries TRBV25-1 and TRBJ2-7, with 11 bases lining up with TRBD1. Germline CDR1 and CDR2: MGHDK and SYGVNS. J was trimmed by 3 bases and V by 1 base; bases with no gene match: 2. CDR3 length: 15 amino acids. The CDR3 here is CASSEFGTGGYEQYF. The DNA for the CDR3 is TGTGCCAGCAGTGAATTTGGGACAGGGGGCTACGAGCAGTACTTC.

This clone was found once. The chain uses TRBV6-1 and TRBJ2-7, with 8 bases matching TRBD1. The CDR3 has 15 amino acids. Unmatched junction bases numbered 11, after V lost 6 bases and J lost 4 bases. The germline V gene has CDR1 MNHNS and CDR2 SASEGT. CDR3 amino acids: CASRPTGAGIYEQYF. For the CDR3, the DNA is TGTGCCAGCAGACCGACAGGGGCCGGTATTTACGAGCAGTACTTC.

The J gene is TRBJ1-1, the V gene TRBV12-5; D may be TRBD1 (5 bases). Germline CDR1 LGHNT, CDR2 FRNRAP. V was cut by 0 bases and J by 6 bases, with 8 bases left in between. CDR3 size: 13 residues. As DNA, the CDR3 is TGTGCTAGTGGTTTGGTAGGGGCCTCTGAAGCTTTCTTT. It yields the protein CASGLVGASEAFF.

The chain joins TRBV4-1 to TRBJ2-7, with a weak D call TRBD2 (6 bases). Germline loops: CDR1 MGHRA, CDR2 YSYEKL. This CDR3 region has 16 residues. The ends were cut back, 3 bases at V and 3 bases at J, with 18 bases in the middle. CDR3 in DNA: TGCGCCAGCAGCCAGGATAGCGGCCTTACCCTCTACGAGCAGTACTTC. It specifies CASSQDSGLTLYEQYF.

This chain links TRBV5-4 with TRBJ2-3; 7 bases map to TRBD1. V lost 4 bases to trimming and J lost 2 bases; unmatched junction nucleotides: 4. This CDR3 has 14 amino acids. CDR1 and CDR2 (germline): SGHNT, YYREEE (reference sequence). CDR3 residues: CASSQGQTTDTQYF. CDR3 sequence (DNA): TGTGCCAGCAGCCAGGGACAGACCACAGATACGCAGTATTTT.

The chain employs TRBV9 and TRBJ1-3, with 9 bases that match TRBD1. Trimming removed 4 bases from V and 0 bases from J; junction bases left unmatched: 2. Germline CDR1 is SGDLS and CDR2 is YYNGEE. The CDR3 is 15 amino acids. CDR3 protein: CASSRDRASGNTIYF. The CDR3 DNA follows: TGTGCCAGCAGCCGGGACAGGGCCTCTGGAAACACCATATATTTT.

DNA for the CDR3: TGCAGCGTTGAAGATTTACAGCGGGGGTACAATGAGCAGTTCTTC. Protein sequence: CSVEDLQRGYNEQFF. The genes are TRBV29-1 and TRBJ2-1; the match to TRBD2 covers 8 bases. The CDR3 loop spans 15 amino acids. Trimming removed 0 bases from V and 4 bases from J; junction bases left unmatched: 5. CDR1 is SQVTM, CDR2 ANQGSEA, per germline.

The rearrangement joins TRBV19 to TRBJ1-1, with D maybe TRBD1 (6 bases). Germline V gene sequence: CDR1 LNHDA, CDR2 SQIVND (reference sequence). V dropped 0 bases and J dropped 5 bases, with 19 bases sitting between them. CDR3 length: 17 residues. DNA of the CDR3: TGTGCCAGTAGTATAGATCGGAGGGGGGGGACGGGAACTGAAGCTTTCTTT. Its translation is CASSIDRRGGTGTEAFF.

CDR3 DNA sequence: TGCGCCAGCAGCCAAGTAGAGGGTGGCACTGAAGCTTTCTTT. Its protein is CASSQVEGGTEAFF. J is TRBJ1-1 and V is TRBV4-1; the D is unclear. Per germline, CDR1 MGHRA and CDR2 YSYEKL. The CDR3 contains 14 residues. Trimming took 1 base from V and 4 from J, leaving 10 bases between them.

The rearrangement uses TRBV4-1 and TRBJ1-3, with 8 bases identical to TRBD1. The CDR3 runs 16 residues. V shed 0 bases, J shed 1 base, and the junction held 2 bases outside the gene matches. Per the germline V gene, CDR1 is MGHRA and CDR2 is YSYEKL. The chain's CDR3 is CASSQDRGQSGNTIYF. In DNA form, the CDR3 reads TGCGCCAGCAGCCAAGACAGGGGGCAGTCTGGAAACACCATATATTTT.

The gene calls are TRBV10-2 and TRBJ1-1; perhaps TRBD1 as D (5 bases). Trimming stripped 0 bases from V and 1 base from J, with 9 bases between. Germline V gene lookup returns CDR1 WSHSY and CDR2 SAAADI. The CDR3 sequence is 15 residues long. DNA of the CDR3: TGCGCCAGCAGTGAGTCTGGGGGGACGAACACTGAAGCTTTCTTT. It specifies CASSESGGTNTEAFF.

Here the CDR3 DNA reads TGTGCCAGCAGCCAATCCGGTCCCCTTAATGAAAAACTGTTTTTT. As protein: CASSQSGPLNEKLFF. V gene TRBV7-9 combines with J gene TRBJ1-4; D gene unclear. Per germline, CDR1 SEHNR and CDR2 FQNEAQ (reference sequence). The CDR3 sequence is 15 residues long. Trimming removed 5 bases at V and 4 bases at J, with 14 bases between. The full variable domain, rest sourced from reference TRBV7-9 and TRBJ1-4, is DTGVSQNPRHKITKRGQNVTFRCDPISEHNRLYWYRQTLGQGPEFLTYFQNEAQLEKSRLLSDRFSAERPKGSFSTLEIQRTEQGDSAMYLCASSQSGPLNEKLFFGSGTQLSVL.

The sample holds a few counts of this clone. J is TRBJ2-1 and V is TRBV30, with TRBD2 identical over 10 bases. V trimming: 2 bases; J trimming: 7 bases; junction bases outside the gene matches: 2. Germline loops: CDR1 GTSNPN, CDR2 SVGIG (reference sequence). This CDR3 region has 13 residues. CDR3 in amino acids: CAWSLAGANEQFF. DNA of the CDR3: TGTGCCTGGAGTCTAGCGGGAGCGAATGAGCAGTTCTTC.

This chain joins TRBV7-2 and TRBJ2-1, with 7 bases lining up with TRBD2. The length of the CDR3 is 17 residues. Per germline, CDR1 SGHTA and CDR2 FQGNSA. V shed 2 bases and J 1 base; nucleotides not matched to a gene: 8. Written as DNA, the CDR3 is TGTGCCAGCAGCTTAAGGGCTAGCGGAACTTCCTACAATGAGCAGTTCTTC. It specifies CASSLRASGTSYNEQFF.

This sequence joins TRBV7-8 and TRBJ1-1, with D tentatively TRBD1 (6 bases). There are 13 residues in the CDR3. The germline V gene has CDR1 SGHVS and CDR2 FQNEAQ. V lost 5 bases and J 10 bases, leaving 17 bases between the germline ends. The DNA of the CDR3 is TGTGCCAGCAGCCCTATTAACAGGGATCCAGCTTTCTTT. This translates into CASSPINRDPAFF.

The V call is TRBV28, the J call TRBJ1-4, with a tentative D call TRBD1 (5 bases). The CDR3 sequence is 19 residues long. With 5 bases removed from V and 8 bases from J, the gap between germline ends came to 30 bases. Germline CDR1 reads MDHEN; CDR2 reads SYDVKM. The CDR3 loop is CASSHRDGRRGWEGEKLFF. The CDR3 DNA reads as TGTGCCAGCAGTCACCGGGACGGTCGGCGGGGCTGGGAAGGGGAAAAACTGTTTTTT. Filled out from reference TRBV28 and TRBJ1-4, the complete variable domain reads DVKVTQSSRYLVKRTGEKVFLECVQDMDHENMFWYRQDPGLGLRLIYFSYDVKMKEKGDIPEGYSVSREKKERFSLILESASTNQTSMYLCASSHRDGRRGWEGEKLFFGSGTQLSVL.

This clone occurred once. The chain has TRBV5-8 and TRBJ1-4, with a possible D match to TRBD1 (6 bases). The CDR3 sequence is 15 residues long. Between the trimmed V and J ends, which lost 5 bases and 11 bases, there was a span of 22 bases. Germline-derived CDR1 and CDR2 are SGHTS and YDEGEE. The CDR3 bases are TGTGCCAGCAGTCATGGCAGGGGAGGGTCTGAGAAACTGTTTTTT. This codes for CASSHGRGGSEKLFF.

CDR3 in amino acids: CASSMTGEGWEQYF. The CDR3 DNA sequence: TGCGCCAGCAGCATGACAGGGGAAGGGTGGGAGCAGTACTTC. The V call is TRBV5-1, the J call TRBJ2-7; TRBD1 aligns across 8 bases. The length of the CDR3 is 14 residues. Germline lookup yields CDR1 SGHRS and CDR2 YFSETQ. V was clipped by 4 bases and J by 7 bases; unmatched bases: 10.

The chain links TRBV27 to TRBJ2-3; 12 bases map to TRBD2. V shed 2 bases and J 2 bases; nucleotides not matched to a gene: 2. Germline values: CDR1 MNHEY, CDR2 SMNVEV (reference sequence). CDR3 length: 16 amino acids. CDR3 nucleotides: TGTGCCAGCAGTTTAACTAGCGGGGGGAACACAGATACGCAGTATTTT. The encoded protein is CASSLTSGGNTDTQYF.

As to this clone: Other DNA sequences from this sample encode an identical CDR3 as well. The V call is TRBV7-9, the J call TRBJ1-1; 8 bases align to TRBD1. This CDR3 contains 14 residues. With 4 bases clipped from V and 6 bases from J, the junction kept 7 bases outside the gene matches. CDR1 is SEHNR and CDR2 is FQNEAQ in the germline V gene (reference sequence). The CDR3 loop reads CASSSRQGISEAFF. In DNA, the CDR3 is TGTGCCAGCAGCTCACGACAGGGGATTTCTGAAGCTTTCTTT.

This clone was counted a few times. This chain connects TRBV19 to TRBJ2-5; a possible D gene is TRBD2 (5 bases). The J call may be wrong; the DNA end is better matched by TRBJ2-7. The germline V gene has CDR1 LNHDA and CDR2 SQIVND (reference sequence). The CDR3 is made up of 13 amino acids. CDR3: CASRAVLSYEQYF. The CDR3 DNA reads as TGTGCCAGTCGAGCGGTACTCTCCTACGAGCAGTACTTC.

This chain connects TRBV7-6 to TRBJ1-2; 7 bases are shared with TRBD1. CDR3 size: 12 residues. CDR1 is SGHVS and CDR2 is FNYEAQ in the germline V gene. The trim removed 10 bases at V and 4 bases at J, leaving 6 bases unmatched. CDR3 nucleotide sequence: TGTGCCATCCTAGACAGGGTCTATGGCTACACCTTC. Amino acids: CAILDRVYGYTF. The full variable domain, in which reference TRBV7-6 and TRBJ1-2 provide the parts outside the CDR3, is GAGVSQSPRYKVTKRGQDVALRCDPISGHVSLYWYRQALGQGPEFLTYFNYEAQQDKSGLPNDRFSAERPEGSISTLTIQRTEQRDSAMYRCAILDRVYGYTFGSGTRLTVV.